The present T cell receptor beta chain was sequenced within a study of patients and donors after allogeneic stem cell transplantation. Germline V lookup: CDR1 SGDLS, CDR2 YYNGEE. Trimming stripped 0 bases from V and 5 bases from J, with 8 bases between. The CDR3 has 14 amino acids. One entry per CDR3 protein results from TCRdb running MiXCR on the RT-PCR reads. The sample lists 90,000 to 130,000 distinct CDR3 sequences; 35% were seen once. This sequence was found in a human donor who was either an allogeneic HSCT recipient or a stem cell or donor lymphocyte infusion donor (not recorded which). It is not recorded whose cells these are; they may come from a transplant donor. Sequencing was performed on blood, either unsorted or a sorted T cell fraction (not recorded which). This chain links TRBV9 with TRBJ2-2, with D possibly being TRBD2 (6 bases). The CDR3 reads CASSVVSGTGELFF. The CDR3 region has the DNA TGTGCCAGCAGCGTAGTGAGCGGGACCGGGGAGCTGTTTTTT.